A single sample gave rise to the 13 T cell receptor beta chains below, sequenced in a study of shared clonotypes between healthy human individuals. TCRdb's table, derived via immunoSEQ multiplex PCR, lists solely in-frame clones and lacks some. The sample consists of over a million clones, about 96% of them appearing once. The sequencing input was naive CD4+ T cells sorted from blood. Subset meaning: CD45RA+ positively selected. These receptor sequences come from a man aged 30 to 45 in good health.

The chain has TRBV10-1 and TRBJ2-7; the match to TRBD2 covers 13 bases. The CDR3 contains 17 residues. The junction had 7 bases not matched to a gene; V was cut back by 3 bases and J by 2 bases. The germline CDR1 and CDR2 sequences are WNHNN and SYGVQD (reference sequence). CDR3 loop: CASSDSPGLAGTYEQYF. Written as DNA, the CDR3 is TGCGCCAGCAGTGATTCCCCGGGACTAGCGGGAACCTACGAGCAGTACTTC.

The rearrangement uses TRBV9 and TRBJ2-1; maybe TRBD1 (5 bases). V was shortened by 4 bases and J by 0 bases, with 20 bases between the two germline ends. The CDR3 has 18 amino acids. Germline V gene sequence: CDR1 SGDLS, CDR2 YYNGEE. DNA for the CDR3: TGTGCCAGCAGCTACATAACTGGGGCCTTAAGCTCCTACAATGAGCAGTTCTTC. Protein: CASSYITGALSSYNEQFF.

As regards this clone: Other DNA sequences of this sample code for an identical CDR3. The J gene is TRBJ2-2, the V gene TRBV5-1, with D possibly matching TRBD1 (6 bases). V lost 0 bases to trimming and J lost 1 base, with 7 bases between them. The CDR3 is 15 amino acids. From germline, CDR1 is SGHRS and CDR2 YFSETQ. The CDR3 region has the DNA TGCGCCAGCAGCTTGGCGACAGGGAACACCGGGGAGCTGTTTTTT. Translated: CASSLATGNTGELFF.

V gene TRBV6-5 combines with J gene TRBJ2-2; 10 nucleotides match TRBD2. V trimming: 4 bases; J trimming: 5 bases; junction bases outside the gene matches: 4. CDR1 is MNHEY, CDR2 SVGAGI, per germline. The CDR3 is 15 amino acids. CDR3 nucleotide sequence: TGTGCCAGCAGTTCTAGCGGGAGTGGGACCGGGGAGCTGTTTTTT. It codes for CASSSSGSGTGELFF.

The chain recombines TRBV11-2 with TRBJ1-5; a possible D gene is TRBD1 (5 bases). The V end lost 0 bases, the J end lost 7 bases, and 10 bases lay between the germline ends. Germline assignment: CDR1 SGHAT and CDR2 FQNNGV. The CDR3 has 14 residues. CDR3 residues: CASSLDRRDQPQHF. DNA for the CDR3: TGTGCCAGCAGCTTAGATCGCAGGGACCAGCCCCAGCATTTT.

V usage is TRBV11-3 and J usage is TRBJ2-2, with 8 bases matching TRBD1. With 6 bases clipped from V and 3 bases from J, the junction kept 6 bases outside the gene matches. The CDR3 spans 15 residues. The V gene's germline CDR1 is SGHNT and CDR2 YENEEA. The chain's CDR3 is CASSRGQGDTGELFF. CDR3 in DNA: TGTGCCAGCAGTCGCGGACAGGGCGACACCGGGGAGCTGTTTTTT.

CDR3 in DNA: TGTGCCAGCAGCTTGACCCTCCTCGGGCCGGAGACTCGGCAGTACTTC. This sequence encodes CASSLTLLGPETRQYF. This sequence joins TRBV7-9 and TRBJ2-7; D is ambiguous. This CDR3 has 16 amino acids. V gave up 3 bases and J gave up 9 bases, with 24 bases separating them. Germline V gives CDR1 SEHNR, CDR2 FQNEAQ (reference sequence).

The J gene is TRBJ2-5, the V gene TRBV6-6; no firm D call. The better agreement between TRBJ2-7 and the DNA end casts doubt on the J call. The CDR3 totals 13 residues. Germline values: CDR1 MNHNY, CDR2 SVGAGI (reference sequence). The CDR3: CASSLRHKNEQYF. The CDR3 DNA reads TGTGCCAGCAGCCTTCGGCATAAAAACGAGCAGTACTTC.

The chain carries TRBV2 and TRBJ2-3; TRBD2 matches 12 bases. The V gene's germline CDR1 is SNHLY and CDR2 FYNNEI. Germline trimming cut 6 bases from V and 1 base from J; bases unmatched to any gene: 5. The CDR3 contains 16 residues. The CDR3 nucleotides are TGTGCCAGCAGCGTGACTAGCGGGAGAGGCACAGATACGCAGTATTTT. Residues: CASSVTSGRGTDTQYF.

V and J are TRBV15 and TRBJ2-5; TRBD1 agrees at 8 bases. CDR1 is LNHNV, CDR2 YYDKDF, per germline (reference sequence). The CDR3 extends over 15 amino acids. V dropped 3 bases and J dropped 1; count of bases not matched to a gene: 4. The CDR3, as DNA: TGTGCCACCAGCAGGGTGGGGACAGGCCAAGAGACCCAGTACTTC. This gives the protein CATSRVGTGQETQYF.

The chain links TRBV5-5 to TRBJ2-1; 9 positions match TRBD1. V trimming: 4 bases; J trimming: 5 bases; junction bases outside the gene matches: 7. CDR3 length: 15 residues. Germline loops: CDR1 SGHKS, CDR2 YYEKEE (reference sequence). The CDR3 coding sequence is TGTGCCAGCAGCACACCCGGGACAGGGAACAATGAGCAGTTCTTC. The encoded protein is CASSTPGTGNNEQFF.

The chain employs TRBV6-1 and TRBJ1-1; D unclear. The CDR3 covers 12 residues. Trimming shortened V by 2 bases and J by 5 bases, and 6 bases separated the two germline ends. CDR1 MNHNS and CDR2 SASEGT come from the germline V gene. CDR3 sequence reads: CASSEMTTEAFF. CDR3 sequence (DNA): TGTGCCAGCAGTGAAATGACGACTGAAGCTTTCTTT.

The chain employs TRBV10-3 and TRBJ2-1, with D unclear. The germline CDR1 and CDR2 sequences are ENHRY and SYGVKD. V was cut by 10 bases and J by 6 bases, with 16 bases left in between. The CDR3 has 13 amino acids. Written as DNA, the CDR3 is TGTGCCACCGGATTAGGCCCCGGCAATGAGCAGTTCTTC. Amino acids: CATGLGPGNEQFF.